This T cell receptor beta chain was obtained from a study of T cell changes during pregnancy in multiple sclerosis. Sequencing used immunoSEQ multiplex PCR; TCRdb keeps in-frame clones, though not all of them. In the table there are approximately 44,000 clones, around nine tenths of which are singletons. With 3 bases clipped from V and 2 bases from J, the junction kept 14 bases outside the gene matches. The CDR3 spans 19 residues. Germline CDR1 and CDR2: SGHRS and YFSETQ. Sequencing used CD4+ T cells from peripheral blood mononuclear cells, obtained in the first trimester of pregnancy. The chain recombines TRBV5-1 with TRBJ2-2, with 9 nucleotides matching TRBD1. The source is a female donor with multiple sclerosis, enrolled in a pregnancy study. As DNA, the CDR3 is TGCGCCAGCAGCTGGGGGGTCCCGGGACAGGGATATAACACCGGGGAGCTGTTTTTT. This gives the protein CASSWGVPGQGYNTGELFF.